This T cell receptor beta chain was recovered during a study of Ad26.COV2.S vaccination and SARS-CoV-2 variants. Overall study: Donor joined the COV1001 Ad26.COV2.S trial arm. The authors gave Ad26.COV2.S intramuscularly, either once or twice 56 days apart.

Profiling relied on immunoSEQ multiplex PCR, and the TCRdb table lists in-frame clones only, not all of them. The sample carries some 340,000 clones, 85% recorded once. Treatment noted: roughly 19 received Ad26.COV2.S at low or high dose, single or two shots; several received placebo; per-sample allocation not given. Specimen acquisition occurred on day 63 following the initial vaccine or placebo injection. Germline V gene lookup returns CDR1 LGHDT and CDR2 YNNKEL (reference sequence). CDR3 length equals 14 residues. With 0 bases removed from V and 5 bases from J, the gap between germline ends came to 10 bases. Study outcomes and limitations: The placebo group had lower spike-specific TCR breadth than the vaccine recipients did.

With respect to this clone: The target antigen is unknown.

This rearrangement joins TRBV3-1 (or the pseudogene TRBV3-2) to TRBJ1-2, with no clear D. The TCR comes from a person between 18 and 65 years old who received the Ad26.COV2.S COVID-19 vaccine or a placebo. This specimen was peripheral blood, taken in a trial of Ad26.COV2.S vaccine versus placebo. The CDR3 DNA follows: TGTGCCAGCAGCCAAGAAGTGGCAGCTTATGGCTACACCTTC. This codes for CASSQEVAAYGYTF.